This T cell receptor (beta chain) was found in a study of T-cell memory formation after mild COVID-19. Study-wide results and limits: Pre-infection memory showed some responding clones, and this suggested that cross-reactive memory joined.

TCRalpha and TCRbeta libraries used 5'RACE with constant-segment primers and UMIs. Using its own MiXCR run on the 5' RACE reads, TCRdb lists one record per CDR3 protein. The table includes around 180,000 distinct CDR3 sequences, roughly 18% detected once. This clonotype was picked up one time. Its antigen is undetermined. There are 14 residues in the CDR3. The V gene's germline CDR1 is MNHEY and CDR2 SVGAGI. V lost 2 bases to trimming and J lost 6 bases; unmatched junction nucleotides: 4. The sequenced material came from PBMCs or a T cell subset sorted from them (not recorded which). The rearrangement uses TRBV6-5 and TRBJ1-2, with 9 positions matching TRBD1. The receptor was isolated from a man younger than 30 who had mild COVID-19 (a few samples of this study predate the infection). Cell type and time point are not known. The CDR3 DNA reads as TGTGCCAGCAGTTACGGCGACAGGGGGGATGGCTACACCTTC. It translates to CASSYGDRGDGYTF.